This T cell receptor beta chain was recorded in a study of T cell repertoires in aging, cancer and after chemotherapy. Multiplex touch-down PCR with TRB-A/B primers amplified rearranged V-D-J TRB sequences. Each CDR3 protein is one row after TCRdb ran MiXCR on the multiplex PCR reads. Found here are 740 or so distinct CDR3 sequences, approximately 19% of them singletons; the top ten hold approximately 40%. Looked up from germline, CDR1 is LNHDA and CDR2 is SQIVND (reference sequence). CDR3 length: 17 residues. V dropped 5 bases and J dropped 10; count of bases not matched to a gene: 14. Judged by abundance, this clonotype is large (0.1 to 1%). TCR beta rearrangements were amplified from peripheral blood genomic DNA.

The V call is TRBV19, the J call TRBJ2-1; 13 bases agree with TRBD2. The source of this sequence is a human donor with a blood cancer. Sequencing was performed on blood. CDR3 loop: CASSSTWTSGSSGEQFF. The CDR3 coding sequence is TGTGCCAGTAGTTCCACGTGGACTAGCGGGAGTTCTGGAGAGCAGTTCTTC.